One and the same sample provided the 14 T cell receptor beta chains below, sequenced in a study of CD8+ T cells in alopecia areata. RNA was isolated and reverse transcribed to cDNA, the sequencing template. Clones were sequenced by immunoSEQ multiplex PCR, and TCRdb holds only the in-frame ones, with some missing. The sample carries about 200,000 clones, roughly two fifths recorded once. The treatment: oral pan-JAK inhibitor, 5-10 mg twice daily. The sample here was CD4+ T cells sorted from blood, taken at approximately week 30, from a patient treated with tofacitinib. All receptors come from a human donor with alopecia areata.

The J gene is TRBJ1-2, the V gene TRBV15; D is ambiguous. CDR3 size: 16 residues. Trimming left V 0 bases short and J 0 bases short, with 11 bases between. Per the germline V gene, CDR1 is LNHNV and CDR2 is YYDKDF (reference sequence). The CDR3 loop reads CATSRDWPTSNYGYTF. CDR3 in DNA: TGTGCCACCAGCAGAGATTGGCCCACCTCTAACTATGGCTACACCTTC. Complete variable domain (other parts from reference TRBV15 and TRBJ1-2): DAMVIQNPRYQVTQFGKPVTLSCSQTLNHNVMYWYQQKSSQAPKLLFHYYDKDFNNEADTPDNFQSRRPNTSFCFLDIRSPGLGDTAMYLCATSRDWPTSNYGYTFGSGTRLTVV.

V usage is TRBV29-1 and J usage is TRBJ1-1, with a tentative D call TRBD1 (6 bases). The germline V gene has CDR1 SQVTM and CDR2 ANQGSEA. Trimming removed 7 bases at V and 1 base at J, with 10 bases between. The CDR3 sequence is 12 residues long. The CDR3 DNA reads TGCAGCGCTCTGACAGGGAACACTGAAGCTTTCTTT. It translates to CSALTGNTEAFF.

This chain uses TRBV19 with TRBJ1-5; D not resolved. CDR3 size: 16 residues. V lost 2 bases and J 0 bases, leaving 11 bases between the germline ends. The germline CDR1 and CDR2 sequences are LNHDA and SQIVND (reference sequence). Here the CDR3 reads CASSIYTQNSNQPQHF. CDR3 sequence (DNA): TGTGCCAGTAGTATATATACGCAAAATAGCAATCAGCCCCAGCATTTT.

V and J are TRBV6-6 and TRBJ1-5, with D possibly matching TRBD1 (6 bases). The CDR3 extends over 15 amino acids. Germline V gene lookup returns CDR1 MNHNY and CDR2 SVGAGI (reference sequence). Trimming cost V 6 bases and J 2 bases, with 14 bases left between them. DNA of the CDR3: TGTGCCAGCAGCCCGGCAGGGGAGGGCAATCAGCCCCAGCATTTT. Its protein product is CASSPAGEGNQPQHF.

The chain uses TRBV6-5 and TRBJ2-1; TRBD2 aligns across 11 bases. V dropped 7 bases and J dropped 8; count of bases not matched to a gene: 4. Germline-derived CDR1 and CDR2 are MNHEY and SVGAGI. The CDR3 is 13 residues long. CDR3 coding DNA: TGTGCCAGCAAACTAGCGGGGGAAGATGAGCAGTTCTTC. Protein product: CASKLAGEDEQFF.

A few counts support this clone. The chain carries TRBV29-1 and TRBJ1-2; tentatively, D is TRBD1 (5 bases). CDR3 size: 14 residues. The germline V and J ends were trimmed by 6 bases and 4 bases, with 18 bases remaining between them. Germline V lookup: CDR1 SQVTM, CDR2 ANQGSEA. As DNA, the CDR3 is TGCAGCGTCGGGACGGAGGCCCTCCTCTATGGCTACACCTTC. Protein product: CSVGTEALLYGYTF. Looking up the rest from reference TRBV29-1 and TRBJ1-2 gives the full variable domain: SAVISQKPSRDICQRGTSLTIQCQVDSQVTMMFWYRQQPGQSLTLIATANQGSEATYESGFVIDKFPISRPNLTFSTLTVSNMSPEDSSIYLCSVGTEALLYGYTFGSGTRLTVV.

The chain uses TRBV25-1 and TRBJ2-3; no definite D call. CDR3 size: 14 residues. CDR1 MGHDK and CDR2 SYGVNS come from the germline V gene. Trimming stripped 5 bases from V and 2 bases from J, with 11 bases between. The CDR3 sequence is CASSPSSFTDTQYF. The CDR3 DNA is TGTGCCAGCAGTCCCTCGTCCTTCACAGATACGCAGTATTTT.

This clone appeared a single time. The J gene is TRBJ1-5, the V gene TRBV27; D is perhaps TRBD1 (6 bases). Germline CDR1 and CDR2: MNHEY and SMNVEV (reference sequence). This CDR3 comprises 15 residues. V dropped 6 bases and J dropped 4 bases, with 16 bases sitting between them. CDR3 protein: CASRPTGSNNQPQHF. CDR3 coding DNA: TGTGCCAGCAGGCCCACAGGGAGTAATAATCAGCCCCAGCATTTT.

This clone was counted a few times. The V call is TRBV6-5, the J call TRBJ1-1; a weak D match, TRBD1 (5 bases). The CDR3 loop spans 13 amino acids. Trimming shortened V by 2 bases and J by 14 bases, and 18 bases separated the two germline ends. Germline V gives CDR1 MNHEY, CDR2 SVGAGI. DNA of the CDR3: TGTGCCAGCAGTTACCCAGGGACGAGGGAAAAGTTCTTT. As protein: CASSYPGTREKFF.

The rearrangement uses TRBV5-4 and TRBJ2-5, with TRBD1 matching 9 bases. This CDR3 has 15 amino acids. The trim removed 4 bases at V and 5 bases at J, leaving 9 bases unmatched. Germline-derived CDR1 and CDR2 are SGHNT and YYREEE (reference sequence). The CDR3 nucleotides are TGTGCCAGCAGCCGGGGGACAGGGATTCCGGAGACCCAGTACTTC. Protein sequence: CASSRGTGIPETQYF.

This chain uses TRBV15 with TRBJ2-6; D is undetermined. This CDR3 contains 17 residues. Germline values: CDR1 LNHNV, CDR2 YYDKDF (reference sequence). Trimming cost V 1 base and J 0 bases, with 10 bases left between them. DNA for the CDR3: TGTGCCACCAGCAGAGGGGTAGCCCACTCTGGGGCCAACGTCCTGACTTTC. Residues: CATSRGVAHSGANVLTF.

This sequence joins TRBV7-3 and TRBJ2-7, with D possibly being TRBD2 (6 bases). Germline V gene data show CDR1 as SGHTA and CDR2 as FQGTGA. V was cut by 5 bases and J by 0 bases, with 11 bases left in between. The CDR3 is 14 residues long. The CDR3 DNA sequence: TGTGCCAGCAGCCCACGTAGCGGCTCCTACGAGCAGTACTTC. Amino acids: CASSPRSGSYEQYF.

There are a few counts of this clone. The V gene is TRBV15, the J gene TRBJ1-4; 7 nucleotides match TRBD1. Germline CDR1 LNHNV, CDR2 YYDKDF (reference sequence). The CDR3 is 17 amino acids. The ends lost 5 bases at V and 8 bases at J; junction bases unmatched: 17. CDR3 in amino acids: CATSGSSLRGRGEKLFF. DNA for the CDR3: TGTGCCACCAGCGGATCGTCGCTCAGGGGCAGGGGGGAAAAACTGTTTTTT.

V gene TRBV19 combines with J gene TRBJ1-5; D remains unclear. V lost 3 bases and J 5 bases, leaving 5 bases between the germline ends. Germline V gives CDR1 LNHDA, CDR2 SQIVND (reference sequence). CDR3 size: 12 residues. The CDR3 is CASSILDQPQHF. The CDR3 nucleotides read TGTGCCAGTAGTATCTTAGATCAGCCCCAGCATTTT.